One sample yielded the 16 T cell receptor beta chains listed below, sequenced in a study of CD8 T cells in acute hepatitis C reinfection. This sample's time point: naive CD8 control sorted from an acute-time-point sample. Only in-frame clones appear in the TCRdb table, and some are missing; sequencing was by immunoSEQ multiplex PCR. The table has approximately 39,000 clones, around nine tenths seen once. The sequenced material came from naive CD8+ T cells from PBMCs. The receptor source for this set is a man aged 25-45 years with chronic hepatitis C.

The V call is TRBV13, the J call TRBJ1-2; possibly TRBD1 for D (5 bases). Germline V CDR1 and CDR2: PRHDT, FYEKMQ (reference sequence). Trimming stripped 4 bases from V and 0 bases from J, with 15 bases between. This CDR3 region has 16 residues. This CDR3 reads CASSSAGAQANYGYTF. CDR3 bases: TGTGCCAGCAGCTCCGCCGGGGCCCAAGCTAACTATGGCTACACCTTC.

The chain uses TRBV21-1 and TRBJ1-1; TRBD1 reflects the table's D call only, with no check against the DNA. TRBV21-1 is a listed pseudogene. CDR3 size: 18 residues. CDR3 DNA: TGTGCCAGCAGCAAAGCTGGAGGGACAGGGGGCCGAAGAACTGAAGCTTTCTTT. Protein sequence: CASSKAGGTGGRRTEAFF.

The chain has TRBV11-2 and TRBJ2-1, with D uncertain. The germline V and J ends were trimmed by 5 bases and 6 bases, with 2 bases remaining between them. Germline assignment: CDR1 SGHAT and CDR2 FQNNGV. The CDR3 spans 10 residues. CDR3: CASSLNEQFF. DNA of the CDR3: TGTGCCAGCAGCCTCAATGAGCAGTTCTTC.

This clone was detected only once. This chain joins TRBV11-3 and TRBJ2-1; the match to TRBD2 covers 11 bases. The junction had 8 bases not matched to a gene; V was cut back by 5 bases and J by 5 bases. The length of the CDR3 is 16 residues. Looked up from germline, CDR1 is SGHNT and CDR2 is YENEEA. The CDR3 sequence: CASSPRTSGFDNEQFF. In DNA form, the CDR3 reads TGTGCCAGCAGCCCCAGGACTAGCGGGTTTGACAATGAGCAGTTCTTC.

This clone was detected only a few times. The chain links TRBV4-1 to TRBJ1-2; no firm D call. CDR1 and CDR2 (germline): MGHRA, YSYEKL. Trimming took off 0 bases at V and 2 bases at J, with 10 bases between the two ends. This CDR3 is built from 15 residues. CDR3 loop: CASSQDERGNYGYTF. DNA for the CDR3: TGCGCCAGCAGCCAAGACGAGAGAGGGAACTATGGCTACACCTTC.

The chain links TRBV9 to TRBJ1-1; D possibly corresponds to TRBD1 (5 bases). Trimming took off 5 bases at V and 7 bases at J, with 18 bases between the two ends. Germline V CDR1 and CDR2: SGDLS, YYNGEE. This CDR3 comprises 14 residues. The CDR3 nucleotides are TGTGCCAGCAGTGTGGGGCCAACATCCAGTGAAGCTTTCTTT. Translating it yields CASSVGPTSSEAFF. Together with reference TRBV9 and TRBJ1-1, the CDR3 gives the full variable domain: DSGVTQTPKHLITATGQRVTLRCSPRSGDLSVYWYQQSLDQGLQFLIQYYNGEERAKGNILERFSAQQFPDLHSELNLSSLELGDSALYFCASSVGPTSSEAFFGQGTRLTVV.

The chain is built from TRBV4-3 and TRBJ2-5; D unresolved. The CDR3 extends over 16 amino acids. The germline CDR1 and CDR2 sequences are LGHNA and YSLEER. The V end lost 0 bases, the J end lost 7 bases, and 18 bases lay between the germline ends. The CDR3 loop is CASSQESPPTTGTQYF. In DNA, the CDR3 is TGCGCCAGCAGCCAAGAGTCCCCCCCAACAACCGGGACCCAGTACTTC.

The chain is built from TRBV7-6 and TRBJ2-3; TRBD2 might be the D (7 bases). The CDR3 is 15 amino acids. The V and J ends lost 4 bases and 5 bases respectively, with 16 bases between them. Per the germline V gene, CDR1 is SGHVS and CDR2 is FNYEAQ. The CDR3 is CASSWGGREGDTQYF. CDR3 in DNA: TGTGCCAGCAGCTGGGGGGGCAGGGAAGGAGATACGCAGTATTTT.

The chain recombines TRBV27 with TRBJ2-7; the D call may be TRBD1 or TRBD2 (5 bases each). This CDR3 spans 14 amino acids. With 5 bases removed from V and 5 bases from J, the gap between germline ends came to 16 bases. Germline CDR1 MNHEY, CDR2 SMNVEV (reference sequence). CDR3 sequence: CASSILGAEHEQYF. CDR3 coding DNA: TGTGCCAGCAGTATCCTCGGGGCAGAGCACGAGCAGTACTTC.

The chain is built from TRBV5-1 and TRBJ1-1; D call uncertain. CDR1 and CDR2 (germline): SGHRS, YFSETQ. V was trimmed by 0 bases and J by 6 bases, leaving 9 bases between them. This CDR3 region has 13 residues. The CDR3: CASSLAVSAEAFF. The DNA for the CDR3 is TGCGCCAGCAGCTTGGCAGTCAGCGCTGAAGCTTTCTTT.

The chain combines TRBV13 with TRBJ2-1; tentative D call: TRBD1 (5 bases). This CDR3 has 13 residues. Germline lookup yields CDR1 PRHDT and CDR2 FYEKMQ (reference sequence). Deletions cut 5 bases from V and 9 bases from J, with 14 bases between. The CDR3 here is CASSRWGWGEQFF. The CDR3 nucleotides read TGTGCCAGCAGCCGCTGGGGCTGGGGTGAGCAGTTCTTC.

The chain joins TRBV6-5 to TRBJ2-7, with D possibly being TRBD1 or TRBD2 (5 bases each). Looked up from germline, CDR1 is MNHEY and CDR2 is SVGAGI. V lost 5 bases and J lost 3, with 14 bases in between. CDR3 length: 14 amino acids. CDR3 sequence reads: CASSVGVYGYEQYF. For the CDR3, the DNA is TGTGCCAGCAGTGTGGGGGTCTATGGCTACGAGCAGTACTTC.

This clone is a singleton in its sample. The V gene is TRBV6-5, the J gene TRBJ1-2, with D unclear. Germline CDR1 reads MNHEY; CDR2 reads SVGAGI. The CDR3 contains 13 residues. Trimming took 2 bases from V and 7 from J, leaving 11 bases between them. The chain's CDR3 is CASSYHPTSGYTF. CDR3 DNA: TGTGCCAGCAGTTACCACCCGACTAGTGGCTACACCTTC.

The chain's CDR3 is CASSDVGGEPYEQYF. The CDR3 nucleotides are TGTGCCAGCAGTGATGTTGGGGGAGAACCCTACGAGCAGTACTTC. The chain has TRBV6-1 and TRBJ2-7; either TRBD1 or TRBD2 may fit D (5 bases each). In germline, CDR1 is MNHNS, CDR2 SASEGT. The CDR3 runs to 15 residues. Trimming shortened V by 3 bases and J by 2 bases, and 14 bases separated the two germline ends.

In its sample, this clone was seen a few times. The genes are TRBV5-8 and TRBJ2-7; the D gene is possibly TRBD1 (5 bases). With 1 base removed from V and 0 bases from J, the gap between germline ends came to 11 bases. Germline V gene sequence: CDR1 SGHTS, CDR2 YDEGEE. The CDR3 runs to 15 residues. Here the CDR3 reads CASSLLVDTSYEQYF. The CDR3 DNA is TGTGCCAGCAGCTTGTTGGTGGACACCTCCTACGAGCAGTACTTC. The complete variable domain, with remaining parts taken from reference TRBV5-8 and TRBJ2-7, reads EAGVTQSPTHLIKTRGQQATLRCSPISGHTSVYWYQQALGLGLQFLLWYDEGEERNRGNFPPRFSGRQFPNYSSELNVNALELEDSALYLCASSLLVDTSYEQYFGPGTRLTVT.

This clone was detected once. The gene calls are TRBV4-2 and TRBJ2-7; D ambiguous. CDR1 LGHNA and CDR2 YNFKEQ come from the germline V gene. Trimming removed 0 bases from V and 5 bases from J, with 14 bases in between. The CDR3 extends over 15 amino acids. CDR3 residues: CASSQDFPPADEQYF. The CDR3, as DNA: TGTGCCAGCAGCCAAGATTTTCCGCCAGCCGACGAGCAGTACTTC.